Sequencing of this TCR beta chain was carried out in a study of blood T cell repertoires in COVID-19. Study details: The United States, Italy and Spain were the sources of the acute and convalescent COVID-19 samples. Nucleic acid was either cDNA or gDNA, and it came from T cells, B-cell-depleted T cells, or PBMCs.

Followed over time, Seattle patients had been enrolled while infection was active. Original handling: Nucleated cell counts were estimated from reference gene primer amplification. This table comes from immunoSEQ multiplex PCR, and its TCRdb copy is limited to in-frame clones, with some not included. D and trimming come from the DNA, and the V and J calls and clone size come from that table. Here the sample spans 250,000 to 350,000 clones, roughly 84% being singletons. V was clipped by 7 bases and J by 4 bases; unmatched bases: 10. CDR3 length: 15 amino acids. Germline V lookup: CDR1 SQVTM, CDR2 ANQGSEA.

V and J are TRBV29-1 and TRBJ2-5, with 12 bases matching TRBD2. The sequencing input was peripheral blood. This TCR derives from a human donor with COVID-19, enrolled during active disease. The donor label of this sample is uncertain. CDR3 sequence: CSALGLAGFGETQYF. Here the CDR3 DNA reads TGCAGCGCCCTTGGACTAGCGGGATTTGGAGAGACCCAGTACTTC.